What follows describes a single T cell receptor beta chain. The source of the sample is a study of control samples from healthy donors and cancer patients. Sequencing was performed with immunoSEQ multiplex PCR; in TCRdb, only in-frame clones are kept and a portion is missing. The table lists about 69,000 clones, around 84% of them singletons. Trimming pared 2 bases from V and 6 bases from J, leaving 16 bases between. The CDR3 contains 15 residues. Germline lookup yields CDR1 LNHDA and CDR2 SQIVND (reference sequence). The V call is TRBV19, the J call TRBJ2-5, with D possibly TRBD1 on 5 matching bases. This TCR came from a woman in her fifties or sixties with lung cancer. The sample consisted of PBMCs. The CDR3 spells CASSIWPEQGQTQYF. In DNA form, the CDR3 reads TGTGCCAGTAGTATATGGCCGGAGCAGGGCCAGACCCAGTACTTC.